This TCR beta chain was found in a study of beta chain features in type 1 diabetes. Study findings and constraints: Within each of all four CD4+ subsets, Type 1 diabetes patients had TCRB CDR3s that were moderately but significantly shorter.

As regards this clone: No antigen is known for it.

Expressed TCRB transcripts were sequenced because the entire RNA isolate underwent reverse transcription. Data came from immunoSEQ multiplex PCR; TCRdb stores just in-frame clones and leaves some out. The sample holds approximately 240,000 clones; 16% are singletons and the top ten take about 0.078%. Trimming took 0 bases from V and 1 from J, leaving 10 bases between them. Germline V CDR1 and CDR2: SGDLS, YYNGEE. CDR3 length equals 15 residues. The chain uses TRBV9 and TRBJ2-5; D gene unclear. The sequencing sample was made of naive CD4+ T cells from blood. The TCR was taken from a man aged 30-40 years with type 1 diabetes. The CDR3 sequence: CASSVGGQAQETQYF. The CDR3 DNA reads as TGTGCCAGCAGCGTAGGTGGGCAGGCCCAAGAGACCCAGTACTTC.